The present entry profiles one T cell receptor (beta chain) with its context. Healthy individuals who donated bone marrow served as the donors. The data stem from a study of cytomegalovirus exposure and HLA in healthy donors. The PCR had 60 Vbeta and 13 Jbeta primers. Assay: immunoSEQ multiplex PCR; the TCRdb copy retains only in-frame clones and omits some. This sample contains around 140,000 clones. Unmatched junction bases numbered 1, after V lost 3 bases and J lost 1 base. The CDR3 sequence is 15 residues long. The V gene's germline CDR1 is SGHRS and CDR2 YFSETQ. Specimen: PBMCs. The chain recombines TRBV5-1 with TRBJ1-5, with 10 bases aligning to TRBD1. This sequence was found in a young man in good health and CMV-seronegative. DNA for the CDR3: TGCGCCAGCAGCTGGACAGGGGGGAGCAATCAGCCCCAGCATTTT. This encodes CASSWTGGSNQPQHF.